This T cell receptor beta chain came from a study of cytomegalovirus exposure and HLA in healthy donors. Regarding donors, all were healthy bone marrow donors. A multiplex PCR was run with 60 Vbeta primers and 13 Jbeta primers. Per the original methods: Later, 80 million or so unique TCR beta chains were counted in an analysis, and roughly 11 million of them were shared. Sequencing was performed with immunoSEQ multiplex PCR; in TCRdb, only in-frame clones are kept and a portion is missing. That table supplies the V and J calls and clone size; D and trimming were determined from the DNA. Altogether about 140,000 clones are present, 75% being singletons, with the ten largest covering about 3.1%. Trimming left V 4 bases short and J 4 bases short, with 16 bases between. CDR1 is MGHDK and CDR2 is SYGVNS in the germline V gene. The CDR3 spans 15 residues. Broader study findings: The authors confirmed in vitro that three CMV-associated chains were specific for CMV antigens.

A note on this clone: No antigen is known for it.

The chain has TRBV25-1 and TRBJ1-1, with D perhaps matching TRBD1 (6 bases). The material sequenced was PBMCs. The TCR originated in a man aged 40-49 years in good health and CMV-seronegative. CDR3 nucleotide sequence: TGTGCCAGCAGTGTGCAGGGGTACGGTGGCACTGAAGCTTTCTTT. Amino acid sequence: CASSVQGYGGTEAFF.